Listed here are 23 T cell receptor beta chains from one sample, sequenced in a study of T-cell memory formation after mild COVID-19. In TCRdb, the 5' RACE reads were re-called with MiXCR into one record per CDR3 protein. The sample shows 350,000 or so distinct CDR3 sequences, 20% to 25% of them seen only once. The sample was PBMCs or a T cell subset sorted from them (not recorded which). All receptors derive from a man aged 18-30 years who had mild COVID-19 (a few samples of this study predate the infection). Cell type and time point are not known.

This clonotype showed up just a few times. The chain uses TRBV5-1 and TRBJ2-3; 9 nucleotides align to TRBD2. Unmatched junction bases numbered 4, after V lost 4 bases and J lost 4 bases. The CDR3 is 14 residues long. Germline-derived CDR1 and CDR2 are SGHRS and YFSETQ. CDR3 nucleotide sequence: TGCGCCAGCAGCCTGACTAGCGGCTCAGATACGCAGTATTTT. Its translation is CASSLTSGSDTQYF.

CDR3 DNA: TGTGCTAGTGGTTTGCTCCGGGGTTCCGGGGAGCTGTTTTTT. This gives the protein CASGLLRGSGELFF. The chain links TRBV12-5 to TRBJ2-2; D perhaps matches TRBD2 (5 bases). Germline V gives CDR1 LGHNT, CDR2 FRNRAP. The V end was cut by 2 bases, the J end by 6 bases, with 10 bases between. This CDR3 comprises 14 residues. The full variable domain, with the rest looked up from reference TRBV12-5 and TRBJ2-2, is DARVTQTPRHKVTEMGQEVTMRCQPILGHNTVFWYRQTMMQGLELLAYFRNRAPLDDSGMPKDRFSAEMPDATLATLKIQPSEPRDSAVYFCASGLLRGSGELFFGEGSRLTVL.

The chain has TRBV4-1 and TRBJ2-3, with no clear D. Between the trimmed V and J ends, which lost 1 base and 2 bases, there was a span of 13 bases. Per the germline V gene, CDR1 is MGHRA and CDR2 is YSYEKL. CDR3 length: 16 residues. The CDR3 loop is CASSQVVQVHTDTQYF. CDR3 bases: TGCGCCAGCAGCCAAGTGGTTCAGGTACACACAGATACGCAGTATTTT.

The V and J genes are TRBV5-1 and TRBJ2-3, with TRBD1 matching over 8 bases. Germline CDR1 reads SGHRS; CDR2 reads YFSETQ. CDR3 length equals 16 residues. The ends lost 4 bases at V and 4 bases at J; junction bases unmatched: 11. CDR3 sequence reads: CASSIQPGTGADTQYF. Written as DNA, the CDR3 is TGCGCCAGCAGCATCCAACCCGGGACAGGCGCAGATACGCAGTATTTT.

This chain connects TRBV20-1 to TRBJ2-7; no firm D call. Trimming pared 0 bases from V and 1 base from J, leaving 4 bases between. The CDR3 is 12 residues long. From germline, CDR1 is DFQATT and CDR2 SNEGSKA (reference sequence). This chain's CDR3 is CSARDESYEQYF. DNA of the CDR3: TGCAGTGCTAGAGATGAATCCTACGAGCAGTACTTC.

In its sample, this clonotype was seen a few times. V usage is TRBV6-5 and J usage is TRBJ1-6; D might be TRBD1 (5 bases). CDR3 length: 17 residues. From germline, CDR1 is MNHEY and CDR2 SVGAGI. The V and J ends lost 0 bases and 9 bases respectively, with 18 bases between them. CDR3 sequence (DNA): TGTGCCAGCAGTTACTCGATAGGGGCAGGGACGGGTTCACCCCTCCACTTT. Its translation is CASSYSIGAGTGSPLHF.

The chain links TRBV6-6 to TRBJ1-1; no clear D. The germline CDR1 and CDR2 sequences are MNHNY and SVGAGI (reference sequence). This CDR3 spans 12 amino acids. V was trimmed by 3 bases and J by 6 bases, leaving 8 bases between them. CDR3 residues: CASSYPQSEAFF. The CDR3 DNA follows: TGTGCCAGCAGTTATCCACAGTCTGAAGCTTTCTTT.

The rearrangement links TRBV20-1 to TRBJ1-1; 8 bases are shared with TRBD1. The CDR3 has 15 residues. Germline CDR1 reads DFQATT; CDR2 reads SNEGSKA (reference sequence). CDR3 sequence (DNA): TGCAGAGGCGGACAGGGAGGAGGAAGGGGCACTGAAGCTTTCTTT. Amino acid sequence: CRGGQGGGRGTEAFF.

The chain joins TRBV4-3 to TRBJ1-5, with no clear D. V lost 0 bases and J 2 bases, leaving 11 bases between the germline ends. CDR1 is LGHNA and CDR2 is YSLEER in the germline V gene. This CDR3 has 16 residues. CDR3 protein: CASSQDPGSGNQPQHF. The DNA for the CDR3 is TGCGCCAGCAGCCAAGATCCGGGTTCGGGCAATCAGCCCCAGCATTTT.

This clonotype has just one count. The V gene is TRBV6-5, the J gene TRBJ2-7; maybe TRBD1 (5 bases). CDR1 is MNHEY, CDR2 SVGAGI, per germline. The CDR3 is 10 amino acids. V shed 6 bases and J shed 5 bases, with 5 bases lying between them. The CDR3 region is CASRGHEQYF. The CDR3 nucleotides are TGTGCCAGCAGGGGGCACGAGCAGTACTTC.

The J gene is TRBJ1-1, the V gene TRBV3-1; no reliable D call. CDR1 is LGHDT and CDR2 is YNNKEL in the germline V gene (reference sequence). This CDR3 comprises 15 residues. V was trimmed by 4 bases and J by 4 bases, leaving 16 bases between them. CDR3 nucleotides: TGTGCCAGCAGCCCGACTTCTTTGGGAAGCACTGAAGCTTTCTTT. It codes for CASSPTSLGSTEAFF.

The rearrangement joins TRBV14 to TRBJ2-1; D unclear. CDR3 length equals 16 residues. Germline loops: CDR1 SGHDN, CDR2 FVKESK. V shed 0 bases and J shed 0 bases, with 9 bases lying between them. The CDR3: CASSQEIGSSYNEQFF. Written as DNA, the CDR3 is TGTGCCAGCAGCCAAGAGATCGGAAGCTCCTACAATGAGCAGTTCTTC.

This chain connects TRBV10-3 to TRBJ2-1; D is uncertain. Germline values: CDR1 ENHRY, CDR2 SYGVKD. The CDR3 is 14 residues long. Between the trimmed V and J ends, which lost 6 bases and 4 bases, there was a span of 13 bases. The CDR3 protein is CAISPSTLYNEQFF. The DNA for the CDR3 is TGTGCCATCAGCCCCAGCACACTATACAATGAGCAGTTCTTC.

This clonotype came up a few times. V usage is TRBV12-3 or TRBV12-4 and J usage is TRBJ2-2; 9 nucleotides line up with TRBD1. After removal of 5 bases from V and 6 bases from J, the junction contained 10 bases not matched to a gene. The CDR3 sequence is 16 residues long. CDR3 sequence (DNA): TGTGCCAGCAGTCTATGGACAGGGGACCCCTCCGGGGAGCTGTTTTTT. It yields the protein CASSLWTGDPSGELFF.

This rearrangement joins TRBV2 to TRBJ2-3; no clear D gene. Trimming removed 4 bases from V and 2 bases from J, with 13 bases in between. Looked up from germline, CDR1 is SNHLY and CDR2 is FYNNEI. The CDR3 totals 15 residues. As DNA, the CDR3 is TGTGCCAGCAGTGTTCGAGCATCCTACACAGATACGCAGTATTTT. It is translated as CASSVRASYTDTQYF.

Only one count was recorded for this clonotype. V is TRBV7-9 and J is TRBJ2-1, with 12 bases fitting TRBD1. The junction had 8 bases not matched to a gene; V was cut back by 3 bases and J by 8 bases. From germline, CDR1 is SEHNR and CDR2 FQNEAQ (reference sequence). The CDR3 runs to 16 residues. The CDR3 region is CASSFLRDRGQDEQFF. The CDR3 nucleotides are TGTGCCAGCAGCTTCCTCCGGGACAGGGGGCAGGATGAGCAGTTCTTC.

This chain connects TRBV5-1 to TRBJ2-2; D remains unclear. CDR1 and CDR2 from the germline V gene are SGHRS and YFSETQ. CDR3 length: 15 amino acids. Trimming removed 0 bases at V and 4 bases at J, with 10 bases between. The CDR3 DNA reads TGCGCCAGCAGCTTGGACGGACGCGGCACCGGGGAGCTGTTTTTT. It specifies CASSLDGRGTGELFF.

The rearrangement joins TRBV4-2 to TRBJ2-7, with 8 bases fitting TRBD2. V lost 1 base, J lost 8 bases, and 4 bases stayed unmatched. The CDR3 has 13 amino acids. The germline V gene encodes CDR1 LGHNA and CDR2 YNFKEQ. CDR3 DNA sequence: TGTGCCAGCAGCCAAGCGGGGGGGCGGAAGCAGTACGTC. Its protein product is CASSQAGGRKQYV.

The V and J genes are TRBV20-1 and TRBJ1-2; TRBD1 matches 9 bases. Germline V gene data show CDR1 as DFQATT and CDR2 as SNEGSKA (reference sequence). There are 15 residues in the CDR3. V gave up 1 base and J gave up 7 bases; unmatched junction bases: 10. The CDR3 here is CSARGGGQGLGGYTF. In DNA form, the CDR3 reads TGCAGTGCTAGAGGGGGGGGACAGGGTTTGGGTGGCTACACCTTC.

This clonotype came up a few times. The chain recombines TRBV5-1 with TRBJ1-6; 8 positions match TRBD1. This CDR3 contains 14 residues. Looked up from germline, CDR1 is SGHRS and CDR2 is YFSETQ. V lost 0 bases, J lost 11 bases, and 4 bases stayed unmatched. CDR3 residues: CASSLGTGSPPLHF. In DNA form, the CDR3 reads TGCGCCAGCAGCTTGGGGACAGGGTCCCCACCCCTCCACTTT.

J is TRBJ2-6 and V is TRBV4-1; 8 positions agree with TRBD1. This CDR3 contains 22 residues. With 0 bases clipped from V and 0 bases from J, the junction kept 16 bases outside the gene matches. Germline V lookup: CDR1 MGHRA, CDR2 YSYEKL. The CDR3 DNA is TGCGCCAGCAGCCAAGAGTCTCAGGGGGCGCGCCTACCGTTCTCTGGGGCCAACGTCCTGACTTTC. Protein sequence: CASSQESQGARLPFSGANVLTF.

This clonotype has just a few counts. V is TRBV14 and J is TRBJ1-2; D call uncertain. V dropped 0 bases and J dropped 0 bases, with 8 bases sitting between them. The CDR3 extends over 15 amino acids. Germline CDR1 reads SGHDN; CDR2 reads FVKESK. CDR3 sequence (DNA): TGTGCCAGCAGCCAAGATCTCCGGACTAACTATGGCTACACCTTC. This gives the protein CASSQDLRTNYGYTF.

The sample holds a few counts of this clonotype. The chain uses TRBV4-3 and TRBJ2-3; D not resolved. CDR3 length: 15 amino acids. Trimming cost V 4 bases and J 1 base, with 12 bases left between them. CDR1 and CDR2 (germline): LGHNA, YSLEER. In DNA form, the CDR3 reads TGCGCCAGCAGCCCCCATGGGTTTCGCACAGATACGCAGTATTTT. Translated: CASSPHGFRTDTQYF.